This T cell receptor beta chain was obtained from a study of identical twins. TCRdb reprocessed the 5' RACE reads via MiXCR and lists one record per CDR3 protein. The sample has about 1.7 million distinct CDR3 sequences, 25% to 35% seen once. CDR3 length: 15 amino acids. Germline CDR1 ENHRY, CDR2 SYGVKD. The sample was cord blood. The chain joins TRBV10-3 to TRBJ2-1, with D possibly TRBD2 on 6 matching bases. Gene TRBJ2-7 matches the end of the DNA better, so the J call may be wrong. The TCR originated in a newborn girl in good health. DNA for the CDR3: TGTGCCATCAGGGAGGGCCAGGGCGGGGTCTACGAGCAGTACTTC. It codes for CAIREGQGGVYEQYF.